This T cell receptor (beta chain) was found in a study of cytomegalovirus exposure and HLA in healthy donors. General study findings and limits: The authors later linked a missense DCLRE1C variant to TCR beta V- and J-gene trimming. In a later analysis, common viral pathogens appeared linked to several of the most significant clusters. Among donors in an Asian-associated ancestry cluster, a later analysis reportedly found fewer N-insertions than the roughly 610-donor mean.

In the case of this clone: Its antigen is unidentified.

At sampling all donors were nominally healthy, likely with unrecorded immune exposures. This PCR relied on a set of 60 Vbeta primers and 13 Jbeta primers. Generated by immunoSEQ multiplex PCR, the TCRdb table keeps only in-frame clones and is missing some. The sample data list 95,000 to 150,000 clones. V lost 3 bases, J lost 3 bases, and 5 bases lay in between. The CDR3 spans 13 residues. Looked up from germline, CDR1 is MRHNA and CDR2 is SNTAGT. The rearrangement links TRBV6-4 to TRBJ2-2; D is unclear. Input material: PBMCs. The clonotype was recovered from a man between 18 and 35 years old in good health and CMV-seronegative. The DNA for the CDR3 is TGTGCCAGCAGTGAGCGTGACACCGGGGAGCTGTTTTTT. It is translated as CASSERDTGELFF.